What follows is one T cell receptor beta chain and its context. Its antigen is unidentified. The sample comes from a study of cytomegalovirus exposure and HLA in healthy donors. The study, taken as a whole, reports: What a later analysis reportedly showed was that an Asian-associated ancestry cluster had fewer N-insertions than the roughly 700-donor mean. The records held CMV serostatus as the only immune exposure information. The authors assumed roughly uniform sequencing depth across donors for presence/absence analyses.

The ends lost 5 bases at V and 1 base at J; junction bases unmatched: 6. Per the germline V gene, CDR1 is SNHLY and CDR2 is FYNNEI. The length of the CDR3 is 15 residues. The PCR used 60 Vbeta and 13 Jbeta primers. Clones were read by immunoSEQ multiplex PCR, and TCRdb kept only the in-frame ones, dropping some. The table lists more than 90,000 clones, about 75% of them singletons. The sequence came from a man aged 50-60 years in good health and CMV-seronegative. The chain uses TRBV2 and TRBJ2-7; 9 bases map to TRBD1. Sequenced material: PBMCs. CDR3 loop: CASSFEGQGSYEQYF. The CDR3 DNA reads TGTGCCAGCAGTTTCGAGGGACAGGGATCCTACGAGCAGTACTTC.